A selection of T cell receptor beta chains follows, all from one sample in a study of T cells in Graves' hyperthyroidism and ophthalmopathy. TCRdb reprocessed the multiplex PCR reads via MiXCR and lists one record per CDR3 protein. The table records about 400,000 distinct CDR3 sequences, around 14% of them present only once. Sequenced: blood. The receptors were sampled from a woman aged 30 to 39 with Graves' hyperthyroidism. The CDR3 runs from the conserved cysteine through the conserved F or W. The D gene is left open where the match is weak. Size values are once, few and many counts, or a class for expanded clones, and some rows have none.

clone_size: NA; v_call: TRBV10-3; d_call: NA; j_call: TRBJ2-6; cdr3_aa: CAAGSISGANVLTF; cdr3_nt: TGTGCCGCGGGAAGTATCTCTGGGGCCAACGTCCTGACTTTC
clone_size: few; v_call: TRBV20-1; d_call: NA; j_call: TRBJ2-7; cdr3_aa: CSARKRDSSYEQYF; cdr3_nt: TGCAGTGCCAGGAAAAGAGACAGCTCCTACGAGCAGTACTTC
clone_size: NA; v_call: TRBV9; d_call: TRBD1; j_call: TRBJ1-2; cdr3_aa: CASSVVMGQPYGYTF; cdr3_nt: TGTGCCAGCAGCGTAGTTATGGGACAGCCCTATGGCTACACCTTC
clone_size: NA; v_call: TRBV19; d_call: TRBD1; j_call: TRBJ2-7; cdr3_aa: CASSPHGGTGAWEQYF; cdr3_nt: TGTGCCAGTAGTCCCCACGGGGGGACAGGGGCGTGGGAGCAGTACTTC
clone_size: NA; v_call: TRBV20-1; d_call: TRBD2; j_call: TRBJ2-1; cdr3_aa: CSAVPPSGSYNEQFF; cdr3_nt: TGCAGTGCTGTCCCCCCGAGCGGGAGCTACAATGAGCAGTTCTTC
clone_size: NA; v_call: TRBV5-1; d_call: TRBD2; j_call: TRBJ2-3; cdr3_aa: CASSYDIRGGSTDTQYF; cdr3_nt: TGCGCCAGCAGCTACGACATTCGGGGGGGAAGCACAGATACGCAGTATTTT
clone_size: few; v_call: TRBV5-1; d_call: NA; j_call: TRBJ2-4; cdr3_aa: CASSLGSNIQYF; cdr3_nt: TGCGCCAGCAGCTTAGGCAGCAACATTCAGTACTTC
clone_size: NA; v_call: TRBV29-1; d_call: NA; j_call: TRBJ2-7; cdr3_aa: CSAGALGGAGEQYF; cdr3_nt: TGCAGCGCGGGGGCCCTGGGGGGGGCGGGCGAGCAGTACTTC
clone_size: NA; v_call: TRBV7-3; d_call: NA; j_call: TRBJ2-3; cdr3_aa: CASSFHNTDTQYF; cdr3_nt: TGTGCCAGCAGCTTCCACAACACAGATACGCAGTATTTT
clone_size: once; v_call: TRBV5-5; d_call: NA; j_call: TRBJ1-4; cdr3_aa: CASSLLVGTNEKLFF; cdr3_nt: TGTGCCAGCAGCTTATTGGTCGGGACTAATGAAAAACTGTTTTTT
clone_size: NA; v_call: TRBV5-1; d_call: TRBD1; j_call: TRBJ2-3; cdr3_aa: CATGTGGSTDTQYF; cdr3_nt: TGCGCCACGGGGACAGGGGGAAGTACAGATACGCAGTATTTT
clone_size: NA; v_call: TRBV7-2; d_call: NA; j_call: TRBJ1-2; cdr3_aa: CASSPNKNYGYTF; cdr3_nt: TGTGCCAGCAGCCCTAATAAGAACTATGGCTACACCTTC
clone_size: few; v_call: TRBV4-1; d_call: TRBD1; j_call: TRBJ2-5; cdr3_aa: CASSQDDRVGETQYF; cdr3_nt: TGCGCCAGCAGCCAAGACGACAGGGTAGGGGAGACCCAGTACTTC
clone_size: NA; v_call: TRBV19; d_call: TRBD2; j_call: TRBJ2-1; cdr3_aa: CASSILGEGAYNEQFF; cdr3_nt: TGTGCCAGTAGTATTTTGGGGGAGGGCGCCTACAATGAGCAGTTCTTC